The text below deals with one TCR beta chain. Its antigen is unknown. Base qualities were left out, and no much larger clone turns up one base away. CDR1 is given as SGHNT and CDR2 as YYREEE, both from the germline V gene (reference sequence). Relative to germline, V is 4 bases shorter and J is 1 base shorter, with 8 bases between their ends. The CDR3, cysteine through phenylalanine, is 13 amino acids long. Only the CDR3 DNA is retained, 39 bases long and in frame from the first base. This sample stems from a study of cytomegalovirus exposure and HLA in healthy donors (dated by TCRdb to the late 2010s). Regarding the research as a whole: In an earlier analysis of 587 of the donors, around 300 Gb of sequence data and 120 million or so unique TCR beta sequences from about 190 million T cells were reported. The study aimed to test whether cataloging public T cell receptors could reveal signatures of past pathogen exposure. Because of strong linkage in the cohort, roughly five DR-DQ haplotypes were treated as single units for association and clustering. The number of typed donors differed by locus: about 620-630 for A, B, C, DRB1 and DQB1; roughly 510 for DQA1; 606 for DPA1; and 400 to 480 for DPB1. HLA typing included class I and class II loci at four-digit resolution. To study patterns of TCR occurrence, a later analysis re-analyzed previously published TCR beta repertoires from 666 donors and added high-resolution HLA genotyping. To predict cytomegalovirus infection status, the study brought together high-throughput TCR immunosequencing, statistical association of individual TCRs with disease status, and machine learning. An early release covering about 600 HLA-typed donors comprised 250 to 350 gigabases of sequencing data and 85 million or so unique TCR sequences. A later genetic analysis used genome-wide SNP genotypes for about 65% of the roughly 700 donors, treating that subset as a discovery cohort. Rather than using new phenotypic data, the later analysis identified candidate immune exposures from TCR beta sequences and from how often those sequences occurred across donors. Among the approximately 430 genotyped donors, more than 70% belonged to the genetic ancestry cluster associated with self-reported Caucasian donors. The study used immunosequencing to profile the T cell repertoires of under 700 subjects and linked those repertoires to cytomegalovirus serostatus. In an earlier analysis of a few hundred of the donors, high-throughput TCR beta sequencing was used to judge whether each TCR beta V gene segment behaved as functional or pseudogenic. Every discovery cohort repertoire had been produced on one sequencing platform. Among several hundred genotyped donors of the cohort, an average of approximately 200,000 unique TCR beta nucleotide sequences was sequenced per donor, of which approximately 18% were non-productive. Besides the first cohort of 666 subjects, a separate validation cohort made up of 120 or so different subjects was used. Alongside the repertoire data, information on donor age, sex, ethnicity and CMV serostatus was compiled.

The library was made by the immunoSEQ multiplex PCR assay. For the multiplex PCR, a mixture combining 60 forward primers for TCR Vbeta segments and 13 reverse primers for TCR Jbeta segments was used. A multiplex PCR assay on genomic DNA amplified the CDR3 region of rearranged TCR beta genes. Amplified TCR beta libraries were sequenced as 87-base-pair reads on the Illumina HiSeq System. Per the authors' processing: A later analysis counted tens of millions of unique TCR beta chains across the 550 to 750 repertoires, and roughly 11 million of these chains were shared by at least two donors. A nearest-neighbor algorithm error-corrected the raw reads and collapsed the reads into unique sequences, merging closely related sequences to remove PCR and sequencing errors. V, D and J gene segments were assigned by aligning CDR3 sequences to IMGT reference sequences. For a sequence to be retained, a match of at least six nucleotides to both a V gene segment and a J gene segment was required. Rearrangements were classified as productive when the CDR3 lacked stop codons and remained in frame with V and J, and all other rearrangements were classified as non-productive. CDR3 was defined by IMGT convention, running from the second conserved V-encoded cysteine to the conserved J-encoded phenylalanine. In an earlier analysis of just under 600 of the donors, sequences lacking an unambiguous match to a single V gene segment were excluded. An earlier analysis of 450 to 650 of the donors called V segments functional above 56.7% productive rearrangements and segregating when the between-donor standard deviation exceeded 5%. To diagnose cytomegalovirus status from the catalog of TCR beta chain sequences, a statistical classification framework was built. In a later analysis, TCR nucleotide sequences were compared against IMGT/GENE-DB human TR gene sequences so that V and J genes could be assigned. Using the TCRdist pipeline, a later analysis assigned CDR3 sequences along with most-parsimonious VDJ recombination scenarios. In a later analysis, every TCR beta chain was defined by the combination of its CDR3 amino acid sequence and its V-gene family, and reads without a unique V-gene family were dropped. In a later analysis, a few hundred highly shared, low-generation-probability nucleotide sequences were removed to address suspected cross-contamination and a sequencing artifact. A later analysis calculated a clonal expansion index for each public chain from normalized within-repertoire ranks of inferred template counts. In a later analysis, generation probabilities were computed using a VDJ recombination model fitted to out-of-frame rearrangements, and the results were checked against IGoR. In a later analysis, TCR-TCR, TCR-HLA and TCR-CMV co-occurrence was scored with hypergeometric tests, and a repertoire-size bias correction was applied to TCR pairs. False discovery rates were estimated in a later analysis by permuting HLA or CMV assignments 20 times. In a later analysis, co-occurring TCRs were grouped using DBSCAN, with TCRdist sequence similarity added in when clustering inside HLA-allele-positive subsets. Co-occurrence clustering excluded repertoires with fewer than 30,000 or more than 120,000 public chains, plus five with anomalous nucleotide sharing. Held by TCRdb, this immuneACCESS table contains in-frame sequences only and omits some clones. Under half of the omission traces to an unresolved V gene where checked; the cause of the rest is unknown. V and J calls and clone size are copied from that table; D and trimming were computed from the DNA. The sample table records just over 200,000 clones; more than 60% of these occur just once. Clones ranked in the top ten supply 1.7% of the sample.

The cohort comprised under 700 healthy bone marrow donors. All cohort members were sampled while nominally healthy, although unrecorded immune exposures were likely present. The donor was CMV seronegative and was included in the group of 352 seronegative cohort members. A peripheral blood sample was provided by each donor, and peripheral blood mononuclear cells were used for TCR beta sequencing. The Qiagen DNeasy Blood Extraction Kit was used to extract genomic DNA from the blood cell samples. On the study overall, not on this receptor specifically: Presence/absence analyses assumed roughly uniform sequencing depth across donors, an assumption that may not hold. Most TCR sequences were seen in very few donors, while some public TCRs were found in many individuals. The authors suggested that the approach could potentially be generalized to other disease states and immunological phenotypes. A later analysis reported that several top co-occurrence clusters appeared linked to parvovirus B19, influenza, CMV and Epstein-Barr virus. In a later genetic analysis, fewer N-insertions in productive TCRs were reported among donors in an Asian-associated ancestry cluster than the approximately 630-donor mean. HLA typing was unavailable for some donors at each locus, so association tests used only the typed subset. A later analysis found that most CMV-associated TCR beta chains appeared HLA-restricted, with HLA associations seemingly driven largely by CMV exposure. In the study, about 150 TCR beta chains were listed as associated with cytomegalovirus. In a later analysis, TCR association rates were found to vary across HLA loci, with the most associated TCRs seen for DRB1 alleles and the fewest for HLA-C alleles. In vitro tests confirmed that three of the cytomegalovirus-associated TCR beta chains recognize cytomegalovirus antigens. A further reported finding was that TCR beta sequences accurately predicted the HLA-A and HLA-B alleles for most subjects in the first cohort. When HLA alleles, especially DR and DQ, strongly co-occurred, attributing TCR associations to individual alleles was difficult. Some IMGT-functional V segments, including TRBV6-2 and TRBV6-3, could not be told apart with the 87-base-pair reads, so those segments were excluded. In a later analysis, HLA-associated TCR beta chains showed more clonal expansion and lower generation probabilities than non-associated chains that were equally common. In a later genetic analysis, a missense DCLRE1C variant was associated with V-gene and J-gene trimming of TCR beta chains, and the association was replicated in an independent cohort. An earlier analysis of several hundred of the donors showed that most TCR beta V segments appeared in productive rearrangements either about 90% or about 30% of the time, which broadly matched IMGT annotations. Cytomegalovirus status was reported to be diagnosed by the classifier with high specificity and sensitivity in both the original and validation cohorts. Linkage disequilibrium might explain the correlated functional status among segregating V segments, but an unknown experimental factor could not be ruled out. Because counts were too low, around 18 rarely observed V segments, including chromosome 9 orphons, were left out of the earlier analysis of approximately 580 of the donors. In a later analysis, some 17,000 TCR beta sequences were associated with specific HLA alleles at a false discovery rate of 0.05. The only immune exposure information available for the cohort was CMV serostatus. A cluster of highly shared sequence variants was judged likely to represent a technical artifact of the sequencing pipeline. Only TCR beta chains were sequenced in this cohort, and the absence of alpha or paired-chain data limited detectable features.

The sequence is built from TRBV5-4 and TRBJ1-1; confidence is insufficient to name the D gene. Sequencing was done on a sample of PBMCs. The clonotype originates from a man aged 45-65 years in good health and CMV-seronegative. The CDR3 reads as follows: CASSIGGNTEAFF. The DNA is TGTGCCAGCAGCATCGGCGGGAACACTGAAGCTTTCTTT.